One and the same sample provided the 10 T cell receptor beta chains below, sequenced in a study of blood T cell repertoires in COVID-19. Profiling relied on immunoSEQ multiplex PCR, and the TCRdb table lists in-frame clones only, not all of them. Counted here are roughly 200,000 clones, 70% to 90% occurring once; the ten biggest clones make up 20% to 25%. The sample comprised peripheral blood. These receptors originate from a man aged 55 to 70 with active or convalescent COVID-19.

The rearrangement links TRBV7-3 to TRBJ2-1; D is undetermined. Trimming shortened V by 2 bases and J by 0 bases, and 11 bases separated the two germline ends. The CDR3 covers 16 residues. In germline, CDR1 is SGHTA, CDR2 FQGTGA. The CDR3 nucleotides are TGTGCCAGCAGCTTAGATCCCCCCAGCTCCTACAATGAGCAGTTCTTC. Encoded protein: CASSLDPPSSYNEQFF.

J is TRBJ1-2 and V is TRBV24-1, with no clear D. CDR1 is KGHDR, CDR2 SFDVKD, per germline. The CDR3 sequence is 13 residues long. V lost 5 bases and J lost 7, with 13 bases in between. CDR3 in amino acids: CATSARAFAGYTF. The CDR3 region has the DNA TGTGCCACCAGTGCGCGAGCCTTTGCTGGCTACACCTTC.

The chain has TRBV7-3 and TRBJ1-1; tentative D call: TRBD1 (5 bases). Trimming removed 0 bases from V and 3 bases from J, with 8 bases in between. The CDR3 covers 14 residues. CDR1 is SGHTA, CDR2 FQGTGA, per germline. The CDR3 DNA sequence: TGTGCCAGCAGCTTAACGGGGGGAGACACTGAAGCTTTCTTT. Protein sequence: CASSLTGGDTEAFF.

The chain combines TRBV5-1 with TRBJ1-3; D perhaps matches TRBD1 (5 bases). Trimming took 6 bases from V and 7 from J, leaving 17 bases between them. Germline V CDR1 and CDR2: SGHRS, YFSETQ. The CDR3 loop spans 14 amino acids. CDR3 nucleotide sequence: TGCGCCAGCACCCAAGGGCCTGGGGGGAACACCATATATTTT. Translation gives CASTQGPGGNTIYF.

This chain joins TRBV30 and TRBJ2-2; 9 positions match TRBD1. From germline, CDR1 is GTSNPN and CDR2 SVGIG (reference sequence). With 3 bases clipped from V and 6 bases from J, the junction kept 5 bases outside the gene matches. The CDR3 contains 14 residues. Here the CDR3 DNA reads TGTGCCTGGAGCCGGGACAGGGAGGCCGGGGAGCTGTTTTTT. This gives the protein CAWSRDREAGELFF.

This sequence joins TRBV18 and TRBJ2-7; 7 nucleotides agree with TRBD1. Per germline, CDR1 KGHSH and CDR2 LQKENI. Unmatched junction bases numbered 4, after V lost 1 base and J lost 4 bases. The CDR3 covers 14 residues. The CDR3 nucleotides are TGTGCCAGCTCACCACTCAGGGGGTATTACGAGCAGTACTTC. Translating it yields CASSPLRGYYEQYF.

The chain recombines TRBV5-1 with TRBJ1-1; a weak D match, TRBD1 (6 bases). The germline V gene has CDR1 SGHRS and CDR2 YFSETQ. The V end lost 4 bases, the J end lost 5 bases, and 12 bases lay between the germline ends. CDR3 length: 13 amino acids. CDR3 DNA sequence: TGCGCCAGCAGCGAACGGACAGCTACTGAAGCTTTCTTT. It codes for CASSERTATEAFF.

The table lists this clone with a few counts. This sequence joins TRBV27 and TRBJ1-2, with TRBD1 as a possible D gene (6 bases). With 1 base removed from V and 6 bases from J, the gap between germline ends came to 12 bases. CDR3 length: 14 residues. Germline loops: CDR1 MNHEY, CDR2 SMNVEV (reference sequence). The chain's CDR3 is CASSLYPRQDGYTF. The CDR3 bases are TGTGCCAGCAGTTTATACCCCAGACAGGATGGCTACACCTTC.

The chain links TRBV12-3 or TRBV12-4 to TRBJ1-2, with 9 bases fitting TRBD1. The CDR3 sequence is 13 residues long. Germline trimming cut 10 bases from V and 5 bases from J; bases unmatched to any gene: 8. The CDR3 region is CANRDRELYGYTF. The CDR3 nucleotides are TGTGCCAACCGGGACAGGGAGTTGTATGGCTACACCTTC.

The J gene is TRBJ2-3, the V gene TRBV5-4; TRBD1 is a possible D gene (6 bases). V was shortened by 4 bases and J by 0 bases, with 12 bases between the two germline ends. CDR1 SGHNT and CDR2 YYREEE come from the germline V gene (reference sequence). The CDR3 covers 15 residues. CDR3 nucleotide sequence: TGTGCCAGCAGCCCGGGACACACTAGCACAGATACGCAGTATTTT. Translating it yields CASSPGHTSTDTQYF.